The rows below give T cell receptor beta chains drawn from one sample of a study of blood T cell repertoires in COVID-19. Here immunoSEQ multiplex PCR was the method, and the copy in TCRdb shows in-frame clones only, minus some. The table records hundreds of thousands of clones, around 89% of them present only once. Source material: peripheral blood. These receptors came from a woman in her 30s with acute or convalescent COVID-19. Both conserved end residues are part of each CDR3. Fields, in order: clone size, J gene, V gene, D gene, CDR3 protein, CDR3 DNA. The D gene is left open where the match is weak. The size field is filled for only some rows; it gives once, few, many or a size class.

clone_size: NA; j_call: TRBJ1-4; v_call: TRBV4-1; d_call: NA; cdr3_aa: CASSQGGRQEKLFF; cdr3_nt: TGCGCCAGCAGCCAAGGGGGCAGACAGGAAAAACTGTTTTTT
clone_size: NA; j_call: TRBJ2-5; v_call: TRBV6-2/TRBV6-3; d_call: TRBD2; cdr3_aa: CASSYSLAGVQETQYF; cdr3_nt: TGTGCCAGCAGTTACTCGCTAGCGGGGGTCCAAGAGACCCAGTACTTC
clone_size: NA; j_call: TRBJ2-7; v_call: TRBV7-2; d_call: TRBD2; cdr3_aa: CAFAAGPSYEQYF; cdr3_nt: TGTGCCTTCGCAGCGGGGCCGTCCTACGAGCAGTACTTC
clone_size: NA; j_call: TRBJ2-1; v_call: TRBV6-5; d_call: NA; cdr3_aa: CASSYSRGTQFF; cdr3_nt: TGTGCCAGCAGTTACTCTAGGGGAACGCAGTTCTTC
clone_size: NA; j_call: TRBJ2-5; v_call: TRBV5-1; d_call: NA; cdr3_aa: CASSYGSGYQETQYF; cdr3_nt: TGCGCCAGCAGCTACGGATCGGGGTACCAAGAGACCCAGTACTTC
clone_size: NA; j_call: TRBJ2-7; v_call: TRBV18; d_call: TRBD2; cdr3_aa: CASSEEISGVGEQYF; cdr3_nt: TGTGCCAGCTCAGAAGAGATAAGCGGGGTAGGCGAGCAGTACTTC
clone_size: NA; j_call: TRBJ2-3; v_call: TRBV3-1/TRBV3-2; d_call: NA; cdr3_aa: CASSQDRPFRTDTQYF; cdr3_nt: TGTGCCAGCAGCCAAGACAGGCCCTTTAGGACAGATACGCAGTATTTT
clone_size: NA; j_call: TRBJ2-7; v_call: TRBV3-1/TRBV3-2; d_call: NA; cdr3_aa: CASSQNAAGRQSRSYEQYF; cdr3_nt: TGTGCCAGCAGCCAAAACGCGGCAGGTCGACAGTCGAGGTCCTACGAGCAGTACTTC
clone_size: NA; j_call: TRBJ2-1; v_call: TRBV5-4; d_call: NA; cdr3_aa: CASSGGASSYNEQFF; cdr3_nt: TGTGCCAGCAGCGGGGGGGCCTCCTCCTACAATGAGCAGTTCTTC
clone_size: NA; j_call: TRBJ2-2; v_call: TRBV27; d_call: NA; cdr3_aa: CASKYGGGELFF; cdr3_nt: TGTGCCAGCAAGTACGGAGGCGGGGAGCTGTTTTTT
clone_size: NA; j_call: TRBJ2-7; v_call: TRBV11-2; d_call: NA; cdr3_aa: CASSLERGYEQYF; cdr3_nt: TGTGCCAGCAGCTTAGAGCGCGGGTACGAGCAGTACTTC
clone_size: few; j_call: TRBJ2-7; v_call: TRBV6-7; d_call: NA; cdr3_aa: CASRRYRVRDVYEQYF; cdr3_nt: TGTGCCAGCAGAAGATACAGGGTAAGGGACGTCTACGAGCAGTACTTC
clone_size: once; j_call: TRBJ2-7; v_call: TRBV5-1; d_call: NA; cdr3_aa: CASSLESPGVNEQYF; cdr3_nt: TGCGCCAGCAGCTTGGAATCCCCCGGGGTTAACGAGCAGTACTTC
clone_size: NA; j_call: TRBJ2-5; v_call: TRBV9; d_call: TRBD2; cdr3_aa: CASTPTGGWQETQYF; cdr3_nt: TGTGCCAGCACCCCAACGGGGGGGTGGCAAGAGACCCAGTACTTC
clone_size: NA; j_call: TRBJ2-3; v_call: TRBV2; d_call: NA; cdr3_aa: CASRTLVGAGVTDTQYF; cdr3_nt: TGTGCCAGCAGGACCCTTGTGGGGGCGGGGGTAACAGATACGCAGTATTTT
clone_size: NA; j_call: TRBJ2-7; v_call: TRBV5-1; d_call: NA; cdr3_aa: CASSLVGGSYEQYF; cdr3_nt: TGCGCCAGCAGCTTGGTGGGGGGCTCCTACGAGCAGTACTTC
clone_size: NA; j_call: TRBJ1-2; v_call: TRBV28; d_call: TRBD1; cdr3_aa: CASRRRTGGSTRPVNYGYTF; cdr3_nt: TGTGCCAGCAGGCGAAGGACAGGGGGCTCTACCCGACCAGTAAACTATGGCTACACCTTC
clone_size: NA; j_call: TRBJ1-5; v_call: TRBV19; d_call: NA; cdr3_aa: CASSGGGYGNQPQHF; cdr3_nt: TGTGCCAGTAGCGGGGGGGGTTACGGCAATCAGCCCCAGCATTTT
clone_size: NA; j_call: TRBJ2-1; v_call: TRBV7-7; d_call: TRBD2; cdr3_aa: CASSLAPSGGASGNNEQFF; cdr3_nt: TGTGCCAGCAGCTTAGCCCCAAGCGGGGGGGCATCGGGTAACAATGAGCAGTTCTTC
clone_size: NA; j_call: TRBJ2-5; v_call: TRBV27; d_call: TRBD1; cdr3_aa: CASSGDRGGNQETQYF; cdr3_nt: TGTGCCAGCAGTGGGGACAGGGGGGGCAATCAAGAGACCCAGTACTTC
clone_size: NA; j_call: TRBJ2-3; v_call: TRBV15; d_call: TRBD2; cdr3_aa: CATSRDMLAGGADTQYF; cdr3_nt: TGTGCCACCAGCAGAGATATGCTAGCGGGGGGCGCAGATACGCAGTATTTT
clone_size: NA; j_call: TRBJ1-1; v_call: TRBV18; d_call: TRBD1; cdr3_aa: CASSRQGSILVNTEAFF; cdr3_nt: TGTGCCAGCTCACGACAGGGGTCAATCCTAGTGAACACTGAAGCTTTCTTT
clone_size: NA; j_call: TRBJ1-2; v_call: TRBV5-6; d_call: TRBD1; cdr3_aa: CASSPRTHRGNGGYTF; cdr3_nt: TGTGCCAGCAGCCCCAGAACCCACAGGGGAAACGGTGGCTACACCTTC
clone_size: NA; j_call: TRBJ1-6; v_call: TRBV5-4; d_call: NA; cdr3_aa: CASSLGTGRSGNSPLHF; cdr3_nt: TGTGCCAGCAGCTTGGGTACAGGGCGGTCGGGTAATTCACCCCTCCACTTT
clone_size: NA; j_call: TRBJ2-6; v_call: TRBV4-1; d_call: TRBD2; cdr3_aa: CASSQDTGGSVSGANVLTF; cdr3_nt: TGCGCCAGCAGCCAAGATACGGGGGGATCGGTTTCTGGGGCCAACGTCCTGACTTTC
clone_size: NA; j_call: TRBJ1-2; v_call: TRBV7-3; d_call: NA; cdr3_aa: CASSLRATGKFLTF; cdr3_nt: TGTGCCAGCAGCTTAAGGGCCACAGGGAAGTTCCTCACCTTC
clone_size: NA; j_call: TRBJ1-2; v_call: TRBV9; d_call: NA; cdr3_aa: CASSPSARPSGGYTF; cdr3_nt: TGTGCCAGCAGCCCGAGCGCCAGACCAAGTGGCGGCTACACCTTC
clone_size: once; j_call: TRBJ1-3; v_call: TRBV3-1/TRBV3-2; d_call: TRBD1; cdr3_aa: CASSQVLGRGRGNTIYF; cdr3_nt: TGTGCCAGCAGCCAAGTCTTAGGCAGGGGGCGAGGAAACACCATATATTTT
clone_size: NA; j_call: TRBJ1-2; v_call: TRBV11-2; d_call: TRBD1; cdr3_aa: CASTLSGTGHALDGYTF; cdr3_nt: TGTGCCAGCACGCTCTCCGGGACAGGTCACGCGCTCGATGGCTACACCTTC
clone_size: NA; j_call: TRBJ2-3; v_call: TRBV4-1; d_call: TRBD2; cdr3_aa: CASSQDAARGGRDTQYF; cdr3_nt: TGCGCCAGCAGCCAAGATGCTGCGCGGGGGGGCCGAGATACGCAGTATTTT
clone_size: NA; j_call: TRBJ1-1; v_call: TRBV12-3/TRBV12-4; d_call: NA; cdr3_aa: CASSFGGNTEAFF; cdr3_nt: TGTGCCAGCAGTTTTGGAGGGAACACTGAAGCTTTCTTT
clone_size: few; j_call: TRBJ1-6; v_call: TRBV3-1/TRBV3-2; d_call: NA; cdr3_aa: CASSYQSDNSPLHF; cdr3_nt: TGTGCCAGCAGCTACCAGTCCGATAATTCACCCCTCCACTTT
clone_size: NA; j_call: TRBJ1-1; v_call: TRBV18; d_call: TRBD1; cdr3_aa: CASSLWAGTGGLGKNTEAFF; cdr3_nt: TGTGCCAGCTCACTGTGGGCCGGGACAGGGGGCTTGGGGAAGAACACTGAAGCTTTCTTT
clone_size: once; j_call: TRBJ1-4; v_call: TRBV6-6; d_call: NA; cdr3_aa: CASSNPGTNEKLFF; cdr3_nt: TGTGCCAGCAGCAATCCAGGGACTAATGAAAAACTGTTTTTT
clone_size: NA; j_call: TRBJ1-5; v_call: TRBV28; d_call: NA; cdr3_aa: CASSLEGDSNQPQHF; cdr3_nt: TGTGCCAGCAGTTTAGAGGGAGATAGCAATCAGCCCCAGCATTTT
clone_size: few; j_call: TRBJ1-1; v_call: TRBV28; d_call: NA; cdr3_aa: CASRQGLTEAFF; cdr3_nt: TGTGCCAGCAGACAGGGTTTAACTGAAGCTTTCTTT
clone_size: NA; j_call: TRBJ1-2; v_call: TRBV6-2/TRBV6-3; d_call: NA; cdr3_aa: CASSSLLSHGYTF; cdr3_nt: TGTGCCAGCAGTTCACTCCTTTCCCATGGCTACACCTTC
clone_size: NA; j_call: TRBJ1-2; v_call: TRBV7-9; d_call: TRBD1; cdr3_aa: CASSRDRASGYTF; cdr3_nt: TGTGCCAGCAGCCGCGACAGGGCGAGCGGCTACACCTTC
clone_size: NA; j_call: TRBJ1-1; v_call: TRBV6-6; d_call: TRBD1; cdr3_aa: CASSARDRVSDTEAFF; cdr3_nt: TGTGCCAGCAGTGCCCGGGACAGGGTATCGGACACTGAAGCTTTCTTT
clone_size: NA; j_call: TRBJ2-5; v_call: TRBV20-1; d_call: NA; cdr3_aa: CSASPFQETQYF; cdr3_nt: TGCAGTGCAAGTCCCTTCCAAGAGACCCAGTACTTC
clone_size: few; j_call: TRBJ2-3; v_call: TRBV5-1; d_call: NA; cdr3_aa: CASIDTGSDTQYF; cdr3_nt: TGCGCCAGCATCGATACAGGCTCAGATACGCAGTATTTT
clone_size: NA; j_call: TRBJ2-2; v_call: TRBV2; d_call: NA; cdr3_aa: CASRVFGINTGELFF; cdr3_nt: TGTGCCAGCAGGGTTTTCGGGATAAACACCGGGGAGCTGTTTTTT
clone_size: NA; j_call: TRBJ2-3; v_call: TRBV27; d_call: NA; cdr3_aa: CASSSGLIISTQYF; cdr3_nt: TGTGCCAGCAGTTCCGGACTAATTATCAGTACGCAGTATTTT
clone_size: NA; j_call: TRBJ2-2; v_call: TRBV7-6; d_call: TRBD2; cdr3_aa: CASSLGGGFTGELFF; cdr3_nt: TGTGCCAGCAGCTTAGGGGGAGGGTTCACCGGGGAGCTGTTTTTT
clone_size: NA; j_call: TRBJ1-1; v_call: TRBV6-5; d_call: TRBD1; cdr3_aa: CASSQRRGTGAEAFF; cdr3_nt: TGTGCCAGCAGCCAGAGGCGGGGGACAGGGGCTGAAGCTTTCTTT
clone_size: NA; j_call: TRBJ2-7; v_call: TRBV5-1; d_call: NA; cdr3_aa: CASSLARDRPFGEQYF; cdr3_nt: TGCGCCAGCAGCTTGGCTCGAGACAGGCCGTTTGGTGAGCAGTACTTC
clone_size: NA; j_call: TRBJ1-2; v_call: TRBV12-3/TRBV12-4; d_call: TRBD1; cdr3_aa: CASSWDRRGGYTF; cdr3_nt: TGTGCCAGCAGCTGGGACAGGAGGGGAGGCTACACCTTC
clone_size: NA; j_call: TRBJ2-1; v_call: TRBV27; d_call: TRBD2; cdr3_aa: CASSLLGLAGDEQFF; cdr3_nt: TGTGCCAGCAGTTTACTGGGACTAGCGGGGGACGAGCAGTTCTTC
clone_size: NA; j_call: TRBJ1-1; v_call: TRBV30; d_call: TRBD1; cdr3_aa: CAWSVGAGGAFF; cdr3_nt: TGTGCCTGGAGTGTAGGGGCAGGGGGAGCTTTCTTT
clone_size: NA; j_call: TRBJ2-7; v_call: TRBV9; d_call: TRBD1; cdr3_aa: CASSVEGQGNEQYF; cdr3_nt: TGTGCCAGCAGCGTAGAGGGACAGGGTAACGAGCAGTACTTC
clone_size: NA; j_call: TRBJ1-2; v_call: TRBV27; d_call: NA; cdr3_aa: CASSLSSTGYGYTF; cdr3_nt: TGTGCCAGCAGTTTATCTTCCACTGGCTATGGCTACACCTTC
clone_size: NA; j_call: TRBJ1-5; v_call: TRBV20-1; d_call: TRBD1; cdr3_aa: CSASSGTGNQPQHF; cdr3_nt: TGCAGTGCTAGTTCCGGGACAGGTAATCAGCCCCAGCATTTT
clone_size: NA; j_call: TRBJ1-1; v_call: TRBV28; d_call: NA; cdr3_aa: CASRTPGRGGAFF; cdr3_nt: TGTGCCAGCAGAACCCCAGGGCGGGGCGGCGCTTTCTTT
clone_size: NA; j_call: TRBJ1-3; v_call: TRBV5-8; d_call: NA; cdr3_aa: CASSLGGGPYF; cdr3_nt: TGTGCCAGCAGCTTGGGGGGCGGACCATATTTT
clone_size: NA; j_call: TRBJ2-7; v_call: TRBV7-2; d_call: TRBD2; cdr3_aa: CASSYILSRGAFSYEQYF; cdr3_nt: TGTGCCAGCAGCTATATTCTCTCGCGGGGGGCGTTCTCCTACGAGCAGTACTTC
clone_size: NA; j_call: TRBJ1-1; v_call: TRBV4-1; d_call: TRBD1; cdr3_aa: CASSRRDSLNTEAFF; cdr3_nt: TGCGCCAGCAGCCGAAGGGACAGCCTGAACACTGAAGCTTTCTTT
clone_size: NA; j_call: TRBJ2-1; v_call: TRBV7-6; d_call: NA; cdr3_aa: CASSPVGTPNEQFF; cdr3_nt: TGTGCCAGCAGCCCAGTCGGGACTCCCAATGAGCAGTTCTTC
clone_size: NA; j_call: TRBJ1-2; v_call: TRBV28; d_call: NA; cdr3_aa: CASGGASYGYTF; cdr3_nt: TGTGCCAGCGGTGGGGCATCCTATGGCTACACCTTC